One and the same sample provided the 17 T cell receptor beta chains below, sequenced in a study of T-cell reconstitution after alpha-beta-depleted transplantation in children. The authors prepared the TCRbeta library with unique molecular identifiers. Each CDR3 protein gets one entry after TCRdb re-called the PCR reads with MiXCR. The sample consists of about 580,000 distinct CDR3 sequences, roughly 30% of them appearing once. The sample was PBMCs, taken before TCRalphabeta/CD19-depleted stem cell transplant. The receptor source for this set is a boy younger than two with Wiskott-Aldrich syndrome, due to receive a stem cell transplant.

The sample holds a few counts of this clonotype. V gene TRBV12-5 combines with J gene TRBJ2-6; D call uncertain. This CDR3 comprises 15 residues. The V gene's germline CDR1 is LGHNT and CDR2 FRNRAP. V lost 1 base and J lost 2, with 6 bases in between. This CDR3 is CASGLGQPGANVLTF. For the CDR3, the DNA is TGTGCTAGTGGTTTGGGGCAGCCTGGGGCCAACGTCCTGACTTTC.

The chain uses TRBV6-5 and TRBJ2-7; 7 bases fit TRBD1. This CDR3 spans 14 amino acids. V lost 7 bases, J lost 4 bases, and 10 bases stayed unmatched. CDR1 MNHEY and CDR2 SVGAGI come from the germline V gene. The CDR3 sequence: CASTYSGTDYEQYF. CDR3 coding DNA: TGTGCCAGCACTTATTCCGGGACAGATTACGAGCAGTACTTC.

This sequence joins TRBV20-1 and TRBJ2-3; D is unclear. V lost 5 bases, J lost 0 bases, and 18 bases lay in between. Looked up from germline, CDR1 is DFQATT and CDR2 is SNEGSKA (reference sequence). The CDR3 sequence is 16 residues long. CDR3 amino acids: CSAPHDSVRSTDTQYF. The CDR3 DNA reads TGCAGTGCTCCGCACGACTCGGTTCGGAGCACAGATACGCAGTATTTT.

CDR3 region: CSGGEGATEAFF. The DNA of the CDR3 is TGCAGCGGGGGCGAGGGAGCCACTGAAGCTTTCTTT. This chain links TRBV29-1 with TRBJ1-1; the D gene is possibly TRBD1 (5 bases). The CDR3 is made up of 12 amino acids. Germline V CDR1 and CDR2: SQVTM, ANQGSEA. The V end was cut by 7 bases, the J end by 4 bases, with 13 bases between. The full variable domain, with the rest looked up from reference TRBV29-1 and TRBJ1-1, is SAVISQKPSRDICQRGTSLTIQCQVDSQVTMMFWYRQQPGQSLTLIATANQGSEATYESGFVIDKFPISRPNLTFSTLTVSNMSPEDSSIYLCSGGEGATEAFFGQGTRLTVV.

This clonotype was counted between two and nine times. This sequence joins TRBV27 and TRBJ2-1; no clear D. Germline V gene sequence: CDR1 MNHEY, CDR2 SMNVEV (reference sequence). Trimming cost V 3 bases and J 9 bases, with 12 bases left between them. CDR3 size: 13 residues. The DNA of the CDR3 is TGTGCCAGCAGTTTGCTGCAGGCTAGTGAGCAGTTCTTC. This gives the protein CASSLLQASEQFF.

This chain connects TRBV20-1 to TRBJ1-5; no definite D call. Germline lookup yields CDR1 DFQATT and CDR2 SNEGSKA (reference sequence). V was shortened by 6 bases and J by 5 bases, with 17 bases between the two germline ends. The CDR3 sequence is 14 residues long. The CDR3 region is CSARRLGSDQPQHF. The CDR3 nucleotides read TGCAGTGCCCGCCGACTAGGGTCAGATCAGCCCCAGCATTTT.

For the CDR3, the DNA is TGTGCCAGCAGTCCGGGACTAGTAGGCCCAAATGAGCAGTTCTTC. Its translation: CASSPGLVGPNEQFF. The chain links TRBV12-3 or TRBV12-4 to TRBJ2-1; 8 bases line up with TRBD2. This CDR3 region has 15 residues. Trimming cost V 5 bases and J 7 bases; bases outside gene matches: 10.

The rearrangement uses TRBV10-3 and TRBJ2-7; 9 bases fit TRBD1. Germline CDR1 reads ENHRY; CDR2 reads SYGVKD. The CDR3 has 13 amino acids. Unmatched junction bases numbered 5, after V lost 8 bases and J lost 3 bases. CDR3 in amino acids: CAISGQGYYEQYF. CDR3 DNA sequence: TGTGCCATCTCGGGACAGGGATACTACGAGCAGTACTTC.

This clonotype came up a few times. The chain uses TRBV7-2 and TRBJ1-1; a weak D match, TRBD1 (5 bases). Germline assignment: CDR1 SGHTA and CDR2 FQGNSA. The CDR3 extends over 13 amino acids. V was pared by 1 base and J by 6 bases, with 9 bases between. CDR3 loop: CASSLGGIPEAFF. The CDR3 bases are TGTGCCAGCAGCTTAGGGGGCATTCCTGAAGCTTTCTTT.

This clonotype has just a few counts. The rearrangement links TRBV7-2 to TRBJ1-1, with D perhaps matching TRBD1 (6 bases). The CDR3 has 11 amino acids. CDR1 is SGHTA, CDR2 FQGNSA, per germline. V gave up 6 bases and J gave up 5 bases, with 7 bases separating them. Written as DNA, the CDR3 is TGTGCCAGCAGGCAGGGGACTGAAGCTTTCTTT. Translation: CASRQGTEAFF. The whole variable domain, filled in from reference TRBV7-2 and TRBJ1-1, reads GAGVSQSPSNKVTEKGKDVELRCDPISGHTALYWYRQSLGQGLEFLIYFQGNSAPDKSGLPSDRFSAERTGGSVSTLTIQRTQQEDSAVYLCASRQGTEAFFGQGTRLTVV.

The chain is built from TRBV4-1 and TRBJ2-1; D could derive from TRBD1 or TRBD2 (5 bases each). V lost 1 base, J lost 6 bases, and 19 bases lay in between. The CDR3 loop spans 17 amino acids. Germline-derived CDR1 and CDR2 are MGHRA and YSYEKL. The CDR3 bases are TGCGCCAGCAGCCAAGGGATCCAGTGGGGGACGGGCAATGAGCAGTTCTTC. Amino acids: CASSQGIQWGTGNEQFF.

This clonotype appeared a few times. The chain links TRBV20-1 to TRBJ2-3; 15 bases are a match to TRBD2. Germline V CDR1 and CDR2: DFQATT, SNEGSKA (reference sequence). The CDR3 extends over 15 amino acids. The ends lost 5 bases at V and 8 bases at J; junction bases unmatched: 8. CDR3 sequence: CSAAPGLAGGVTQYF. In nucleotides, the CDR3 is TGCAGTGCTGCCCCGGGACTAGCGGGAGGAGTTACGCAGTATTTT.

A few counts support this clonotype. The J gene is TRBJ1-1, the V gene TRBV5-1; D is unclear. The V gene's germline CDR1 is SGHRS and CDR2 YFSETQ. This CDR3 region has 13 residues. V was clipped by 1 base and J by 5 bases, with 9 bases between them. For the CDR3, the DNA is TGCGCCAGCAGCTTGTTCAAGGTAACTGAAGCTTTCTTT. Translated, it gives CASSLFKVTEAFF. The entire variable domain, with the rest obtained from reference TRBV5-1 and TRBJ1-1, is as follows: KAGVTQTPRYLIKTRGQQVTLSCSPISGHRSVSWYQQTPGQGLQFLFEYFSETQRNKGNFPGRFSGRQFSNSRSEMNVSTLELGDSALYLCASSLFKVTEAFFGQGTRLTVV.

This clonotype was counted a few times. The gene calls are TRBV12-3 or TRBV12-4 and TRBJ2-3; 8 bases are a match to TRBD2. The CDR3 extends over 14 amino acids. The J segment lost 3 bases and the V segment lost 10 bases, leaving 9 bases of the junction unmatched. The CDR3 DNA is TGTGCCACCGGGAGGGGCGGGAGTACAGATACGCAGTATTTT. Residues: CATGRGGSTDTQYF.

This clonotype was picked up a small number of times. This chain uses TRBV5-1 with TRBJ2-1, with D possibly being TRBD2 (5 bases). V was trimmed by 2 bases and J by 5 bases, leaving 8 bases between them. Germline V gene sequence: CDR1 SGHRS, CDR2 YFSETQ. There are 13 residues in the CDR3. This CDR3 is CASSFTGNNEQFF. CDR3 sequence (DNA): TGCGCCAGCAGCTTCACGGGGAACAATGAGCAGTTCTTC.

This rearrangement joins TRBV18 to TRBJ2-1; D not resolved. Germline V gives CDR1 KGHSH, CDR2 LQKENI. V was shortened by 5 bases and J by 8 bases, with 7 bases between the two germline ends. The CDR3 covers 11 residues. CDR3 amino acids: CASSASHEQFF. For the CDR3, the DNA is TGTGCCAGCTCAGCAAGCCATGAGCAGTTCTTC.

The CDR3 bases are TGTGCCAGCAGTTTACTACCAGGGTCTGGTACGCAGTATTTT. It codes for CASSLLPGSGTQYF. The V gene is TRBV12-3 or TRBV12-4, the J gene TRBJ2-3; D might be TRBD1 (5 bases). This CDR3 contains 14 residues. Trimming removed 2 bases from V and 8 bases from J, with 14 bases in between.